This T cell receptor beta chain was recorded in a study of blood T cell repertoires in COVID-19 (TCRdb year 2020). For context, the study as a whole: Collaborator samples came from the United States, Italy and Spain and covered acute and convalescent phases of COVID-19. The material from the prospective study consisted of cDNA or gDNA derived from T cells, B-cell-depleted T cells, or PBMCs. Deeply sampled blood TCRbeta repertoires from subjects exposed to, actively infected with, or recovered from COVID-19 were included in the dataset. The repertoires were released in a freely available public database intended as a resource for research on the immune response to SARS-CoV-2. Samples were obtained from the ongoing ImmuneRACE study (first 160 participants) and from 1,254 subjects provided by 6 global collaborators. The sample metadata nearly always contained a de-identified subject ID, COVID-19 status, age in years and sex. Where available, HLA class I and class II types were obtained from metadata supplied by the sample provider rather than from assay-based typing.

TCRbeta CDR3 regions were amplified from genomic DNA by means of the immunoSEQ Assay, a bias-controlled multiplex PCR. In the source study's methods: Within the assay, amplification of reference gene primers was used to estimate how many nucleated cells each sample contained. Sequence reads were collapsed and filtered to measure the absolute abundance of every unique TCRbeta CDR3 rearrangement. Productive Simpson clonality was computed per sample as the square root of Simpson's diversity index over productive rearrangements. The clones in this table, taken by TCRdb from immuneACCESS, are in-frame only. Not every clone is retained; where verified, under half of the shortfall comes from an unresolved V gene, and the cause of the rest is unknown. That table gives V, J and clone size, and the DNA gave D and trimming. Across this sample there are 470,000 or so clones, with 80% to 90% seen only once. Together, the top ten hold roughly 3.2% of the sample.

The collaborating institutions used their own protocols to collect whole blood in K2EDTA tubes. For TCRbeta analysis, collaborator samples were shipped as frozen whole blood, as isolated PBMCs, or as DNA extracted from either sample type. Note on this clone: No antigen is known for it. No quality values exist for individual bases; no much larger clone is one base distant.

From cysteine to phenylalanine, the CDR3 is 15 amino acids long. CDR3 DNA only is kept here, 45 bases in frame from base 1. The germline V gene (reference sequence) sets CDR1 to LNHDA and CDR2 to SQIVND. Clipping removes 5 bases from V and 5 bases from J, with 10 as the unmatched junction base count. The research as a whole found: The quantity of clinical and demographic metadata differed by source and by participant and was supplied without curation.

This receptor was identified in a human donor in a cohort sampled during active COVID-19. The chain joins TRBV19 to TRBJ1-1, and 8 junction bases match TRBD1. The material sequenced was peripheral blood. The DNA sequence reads TGTGCCAGTAGTTCACTACCAGGGGGCCAGACTGAAGCTTTCTTT. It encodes CASSSLPGGQTEAFF.